These 16 T cell receptor beta chains came from one sample sequenced in a study of blood T cell repertoires in COVID-19. This table comes from immunoSEQ multiplex PCR, and its TCRdb copy is limited to in-frame clones, with some not included. The sample has 35,000 to 45,000 clones, roughly four fifths seen once. Sequenced input: peripheral blood. These receptors originate from a human donor in a cohort sampled during active COVID-19.

The chain carries TRBV7-6 and TRBJ2-2; possibly TRBD2 for D (5 bases). The CDR3 spans 15 residues. The germline gives CDR1 SGHVS, CDR2 FNYEAQ. V lost 2 bases and J lost 1, with 8 bases in between. Here the CDR3 DNA reads TGTGCCAGCAGCTTACGGACTTGGAACACCGGGGAGCTGTTTTTT. It is translated as CASSLRTWNTGELFF.

This clone showed up just once. The V and J genes are TRBV7-2 and TRBJ2-1; 13 bases match TRBD2. In germline, CDR1 is SGHTA, CDR2 FQGNSA. The junction had 6 bases not matched to a gene; V was cut back by 4 bases and J by 9 bases. This CDR3 has 15 residues. The CDR3 region has the DNA TGTGCCAGCAGCTCGACTAGCGGGAGGTTCACTGAGCAGTTCTTC. Its translation is CASSSTSGRFTEQFF.

The rearrangement joins TRBV7-8 to TRBJ2-3; TRBD2 matches 10 bases. The V gene's germline CDR1 is SGHVS and CDR2 FQNEAQ. There are 17 residues in the CDR3. Losses at the gene ends were 1 base for V and 2 bases for J; bases not matched to a gene: 6. CDR3 sequence: CASSLGGAGGTTDTQYF. The CDR3 DNA is TGTGCCAGCAGCTTAGGGGGAGCGGGGGGGACCACAGATACGCAGTATTTT.

The chain couples TRBV2 to TRBJ2-7; TRBD1 agrees at 8 bases. Germline V gene data show CDR1 as SNHLY and CDR2 as FYNNEI. The CDR3 is 13 residues long. The V and J ends lost 6 bases and 6 bases, in that order; junction bases with no gene match: 7. As DNA, the CDR3 is TGTGCCAGCAGGGGGACAGGTCAGGGCGAGCAGTACTTC. Translating it yields CASRGTGQGEQYF. Looking up the rest from reference TRBV2 and TRBJ2-7 gives the full variable domain: EPEVTQTPSHQVTQMGQEVILRCVPISNHLYFYWYRQILGQKVEFLVSFYNNEISEKSEIFDDQFSVERPDGSNFTLKIRSTKLEDSAMYFCASRGTGQGEQYFGPGTRLTVT.

The chain carries TRBV19 and TRBJ2-3; TRBD2 matches at 11 bases. The germline V gene encodes CDR1 LNHDA and CDR2 SQIVND (reference sequence). The CDR3 contains 15 residues. J was trimmed by 5 bases and V by 6 bases; bases with no gene match: 7. CDR3 region: CASSNPSGRLDTQYF. CDR3 nucleotide sequence: TGTGCCAGTAGCAACCCTAGCGGGAGGTTAGATACGCAGTATTTT.

The chain is built from TRBV28 and TRBJ1-5; 8 bases align to TRBD1. The CDR3 has 15 amino acids. Germline values: CDR1 MDHEN, CDR2 SYDVKM. The trim removed 6 bases at V and 2 bases at J, leaving 6 bases unmatched. CDR3 nucleotides: TGTGCCAGCAGCCCAGGGGGCGAGGGCAATCAGCCCCAGCATTTT. Protein sequence: CASSPGGEGNQPQHF.

The rearrangement links TRBV3-1 (or the pseudogene TRBV3-2) to TRBJ2-3; TRBD2 agrees at 8 bases. With 3 bases clipped from V and 4 bases from J, the junction kept 6 bases outside the gene matches. The germline CDR1 and CDR2 sequences are LGHDT and YNNKEL (reference sequence). CDR3 size: 15 residues. The CDR3 nucleotides read TGTGCCAGCAGCCAGATGCGGGAGGCGGCAGATACGCAGTATTTT. Translating gives CASSQMREAADTQYF.

This clone was recorded only once. This chain uses TRBV7-9 with TRBJ1-2, with 11 nucleotides matching TRBD1. V lost 5 bases and J lost 6; bases outside the gene matches: 5. The length of the CDR3 is 14 residues. Germline CDR1 reads SEHNR; CDR2 reads FQNEAQ (reference sequence). CDR3 DNA sequence: TGTGCCAGCAGCCCTTGGACAGGGGGCGATGGCTACACCTTC. It translates to CASSPWTGGDGYTF.

The rearrangement links TRBV19 to TRBJ1-1; unclear D gene. Germline V gives CDR1 LNHDA, CDR2 SQIVND (reference sequence). The CDR3 spans 15 residues. The V gene lost 5 bases and the J gene lost 4 bases, with 17 bases spanning the gap. CDR3 bases: TGTGCCAGTAGTTCGCGGACGGTACTAGGCACTGAAGCTTTCTTT. This translates into CASSSRTVLGTEAFF.

The chain combines TRBV19 with TRBJ1-5, with D uncertain. The CDR3 has 14 residues. V shed 4 bases and J shed 2 bases, with 9 bases lying between them. CDR1 is LNHDA, CDR2 SQIVND, per germline (reference sequence). In nucleotides, the CDR3 is TGTGCCAGTAGTACTGGTTCGGGCAATCAGCCCCAGCATTTT. Its protein is CASSTGSGNQPQHF.

The rearrangement uses TRBV10-3 and TRBJ2-3; D not resolved. Trimming stripped 4 bases from V and 4 bases from J, with 3 bases between. The CDR3 sequence is 11 residues long. The germline CDR1 and CDR2 sequences are ENHRY and SYGVKD. CDR3 sequence reads: CAISASDTQYF. For the CDR3, the DNA is TGTGCCATCAGTGCCTCAGATACGCAGTATTTT.

This clone was found a few times. This sequence joins TRBV7-9 and TRBJ2-7, with D possibly being TRBD2 (6 bases). With 6 bases removed from V and 2 bases from J, the gap between germline ends came to 14 bases. The CDR3 covers 14 residues. Looked up from germline, CDR1 is SEHNR and CDR2 is FQNEAQ (reference sequence). The CDR3: CASSREETTYEQYF. The CDR3 DNA sequence: TGTGCCAGCAGTAGGGAGGAGACTACCTACGAGCAGTACTTC.

The chain links TRBV5-1 to TRBJ1-3, with 7 bases matching TRBD1. V gave up 4 bases and J gave up 8 bases; unmatched junction bases: 6. Looked up from germline, CDR1 is SGHRS and CDR2 is YFSETQ. The CDR3 has 13 residues. The CDR3 DNA reads TGCGCCAGCAGCCTTACAGGGGTTGACACCATATATTTT. This translates into CASSLTGVDTIYF.

The V call is TRBV7-2, the J call TRBJ1-5; D might be TRBD1 (5 bases). With 5 bases removed from V and 7 bases from J, the gap between germline ends came to 12 bases. CDR3 length: 13 residues. The germline CDR1 and CDR2 sequences are SGHTA and FQGNSA. This CDR3 reads CASSLRAVQPQHF. The CDR3 DNA follows: TGTGCCAGCAGCCTCAGGGCTGTCCAGCCCCAGCATTTT. Variable domain in full (rest from reference TRBV7-2 and TRBJ1-5): GAGVSQSPSNKVTEKGKDVELRCDPISGHTALYWYRQSLGQGLEFLIYFQGNSAPDKSGLPSDRFSAERTGGSVSTLTIQRTQQEDSAVYLCASSLRAVQPQHFGDGTRLSIL.

The V gene is TRBV10-1, the J gene TRBJ2-2; TRBD2 agrees at 10 bases. Trimming removed 5 bases from V and 7 bases from J; junction bases left unmatched: 4. The CDR3 has 14 amino acids. Germline CDR1 is WNHNN and CDR2 is SYGVQD (reference sequence). CDR3 region: CASSPSGSDGELFF. The CDR3 DNA follows: TGCGCCAGCAGTCCTAGCGGGAGTGACGGGGAGCTGTTTTTT.

This chain joins TRBV6-2 or TRBV6-3 and TRBJ1-4; D perhaps matches TRBD1 (5 bases). Looked up from germline, CDR1 is MNHEY and CDR2 is SVGEGT. The ends were cut back, 6 bases at V and 8 bases at J, with 13 bases in the middle. The CDR3 sequence is 13 residues long. This chain's CDR3 is CASSQGREEKLFF. CDR3 sequence (DNA): TGTGCCAGCAGCCAGGGTCGGGAAGAAAAACTGTTTTTT.